This TCR beta chain appears in the sequencing data of a study of blood T cell repertoires in COVID-19. Study details: The samples span acute and convalescent COVID-19 from the United States, Italy and Spain. PBMCs, B-cell-depleted T cells, or T cells were the source of the cDNA or gDNA that made up the material.

Original data processing: Reference gene primers were amplified, and this amplification served to estimate nucleated cell counts. The table came from immunoSEQ multiplex PCR; TCRdb's copy has only in-frame clones and leaves some out. That table supplies the V and J calls and clone size; D and trimming were determined from the DNA. Here the sample spans 200,000 or so clones, about nine tenths being singletons. This receptor was obtained from a man in his 70s with active or convalescent COVID-19. The sample comprised peripheral blood.

CDR3 nucleotide sequence: TGTGCCAGCAGTGACAGGGAGGCGGATGGCTACACCTTC. Residues: CASSDREADGYTF. The V and J genes are TRBV6-2 or TRBV6-3 and TRBJ1-2; TRBD1 matches at 7 bases. With V trimmed by 5 bases and J by 6 bases, 6 bases remained unmatched. Germline CDR1 and CDR2: MNHEY and SVGEGT. This CDR3 contains 13 residues.